The clone carrying this TCR beta chain was seen repeatedly, ten times or more. Its antigen is unidentified. This specimen comes from a study of T-cell reconstitution after alpha-beta-depleted transplantation in children. Regarding the study as a whole: Once a year had passed after transplant, T-cell counts and diversity came mostly from newly produced T cells.

This CDR3 region has 15 residues. Trimming cost V 6 bases and J 4 bases; bases outside gene matches: 9. A library of TCRbeta sequences, prepared with unique molecular identifiers, was generated. MiXCR, run by TCRdb on the PCR reads, gives a single entry per CDR3 protein. The sample contains 40,000 to 60,000 distinct CDR3 sequences, around 9% of which appear only once. This sequence joins TRBV12-3 or TRBV12-4 and TRBJ2-4; TRBD1 agrees at 7 bases. The sequences come from PBMCs, mostly from graft donor cells, collected 60 days after TCRalphabeta/CD19-depleted stem cell transplant. This TCR derives from a male patient under 10 years old who had a stem cell transplant for chronic granulomatous disease, so the T cells may come from the graft donor. The CDR3 loop reads CASSRSGTAKNIQYF. DNA of the CDR3: TGTGCCAGCAGCCGATCCGGGACAGCTAAAAACATTCAGTACTTC.